This T cell receptor (beta chain) stems from a study of Graves' ophthalmopathy and Graves' hyperthyroidism. Amplified material comprised TCR beta CDR3 regions derived from RNA transcripts. The workflow started with a first-round RT-PCR run with HTBI primers and then moved on to a second-round multiplex PCR. A single record per CDR3 protein comes from TCRdb applying MiXCR to the multiplex PCR reads. The table records under 800,000 distinct CDR3 sequences, roughly 20% of them present only once. Looked up from germline, CDR1 is DFQATT and CDR2 is SNEGSKA (reference sequence). Trimming removed 6 bases from V and 6 bases from J, with 12 bases in between. The CDR3 is 11 amino acids. This clonotype was counted ten times or more.

Sample: peripheral blood. The chain employs TRBV20-1 and TRBJ2-7; either TRBD1 or TRBD2 may supply D (5 bases each). The sequence was obtained from a woman in her late teens or twenties with stable Graves' hyperthyroidism. Some clones in this sample may be carry-over from other donors' samples. The CDR3 here is CSAPWGTEQYF. In nucleotides, the CDR3 is TGCAGTGCCCCGTGGGGGACCGAGCAGTACTTC.